The clone carrying this TCR beta chain was picked up a small number of times. The sample originates from a study of T cell changes during pregnancy in multiple sclerosis. The CDR3 totals 13 residues. Germline CDR1 reads MNHEY; CDR2 reads SVGAGI. Trimming stripped 5 bases from V and 3 bases from J, with 10 bases between. Profiling relied on immunoSEQ multiplex PCR, and the TCRdb table lists in-frame clones only, not all of them. The data contain 80,000 or so clones, about 90% of them seen just once; the ten biggest clones take up roughly 1.4%. The rearrangement uses TRBV6-5 and TRBJ1-1; D not resolved. The source of this sequence is a female donor with multiple sclerosis, enrolled in a pregnancy study. The source material was peripheral blood, sampled before pregnancy. In DNA form, the CDR3 reads TGTGCCAGCAGTCTCGGACTGTACACTGAAGCTTTCTTT. This sequence encodes CASSLGLYTEAFF.